This T cell receptor (beta chain) was profiled in a study of molecular identifiers for immune sequencing clone quantification. Libraries of naive CD8 T cells were made from about 19,000 to 1,100,000 sorted cells. They used 10%, 30% or 50% RNA. Sorting defined naive CD8 T cells as CD8+CD4-CCR7+CD45RA+. Findings and caveats of the study: Underestimation of highly expanded clone sizes could arise where identical TCR molecules share a barcode.

In preparing bulk TCR libraries, previously described methods and listed TCR primers were used. TCRdb reprocessed the PCR reads with MiXCR, giving one entry per CDR3 protein. The sample includes 300,000 to 400,000 distinct CDR3 sequences, about 21% of them seen just once. In this sample, this clonotype turned up many times. Its specificity is unknown. Germline V lookup: CDR1 SGHRS, CDR2 YFSETQ. The trim removed 0 bases at V and 10 bases at J, leaving 10 bases unmatched. The CDR3 sequence is 15 residues long. The clonotype comes from a human donor in good health. Some libraries in this study had Jurkat cell RNA spiked in. The source material was naive CD8+ T cells from blood, with Jurkat cell RNA spiked in. Subset reported: FACS-sorted CD8+CD4-CCR7+CD45RA+ naive T cells. The rearrangement links TRBV5-1 to TRBJ1-1, with 9 bases lining up with TRBD1. CDR3: CASSLAGQGSVGAFF. As DNA, the CDR3 is TGCGCCAGCAGCTTGGCCGGACAGGGGAGCGTCGGAGCTTTCTTT.